Listed here are 28 T cell receptor beta chains from one sample, sequenced in a study of sequential checkpoint blockade in melanoma. Treatment indicated: randomized to nivolumab then ipilimumab (arm A) or the reverse (arm B). TCRdb's table, derived via immunoSEQ multiplex PCR, lists solely in-frame clones and lacks some. The sample consists of under 25,000 clones, around 78% of them appearing once. Sequencing was performed on CD8+ T cells sorted from blood (inferred from file names), taken from a patient given nivolumab and ipilimumab in sequence. These receptor sequences come from a human donor with melanoma.

The chain uses TRBV5-6 and TRBJ1-2; tentatively, D is TRBD1 (5 bases). The CDR3 extends over 14 amino acids. V lost 5 bases and J 6 bases, leaving 17 bases between the germline ends. Germline V lookup: CDR1 SGHDT, CDR2 YYEEEE. The CDR3 is CASRDETARDGYTF. The CDR3 bases are TGTGCCAGCAGGGACGAGACGGCCAGGGATGGCTACACCTTC.

CDR3 loop: CSVAQNTEAFF. CDR3 nucleotide sequence: TGCAGCGTTGCCCAGAACACTGAAGCTTTCTTT. The J gene is TRBJ1-1, the V gene TRBV29-1; D call uncertain. With 4 bases removed from V and 1 base from J, the gap between germline ends came to 4 bases. Germline V gene lookup returns CDR1 SQVTM and CDR2 ANQGSEA. This CDR3 contains 11 residues.

This clone was found a few times. The CDR3 is CASSQDPDSYNEQFF. The CDR3 DNA follows: TGCGCCAGCAGCCAAGACCCCGACAGCTACAATGAGCAGTTCTTC. V usage is TRBV4-1 and J usage is TRBJ2-1; the D gene is possibly TRBD1 (5 bases). The germline V gene encodes CDR1 MGHRA and CDR2 YSYEKL. CDR3 length: 15 amino acids. The germline V and J ends were trimmed by 0 bases and 3 bases, with 9 bases remaining between them.

On this clone itself: One end of the junction is discordant with germline, which a read error may explain. In DNA form, the CDR3 reads TGCGCCAGCAGCCCGAGCGCGACAGGGGCCTACGAGCAGTACTTC. Its translation: CASSPSATGAYEQYF. The gene calls are TRBV7-3 and TRBJ2-7, with 8 bases identical to TRBD1. Germline V CDR1 and CDR2: SGHTA, FQGTGA. This CDR3 comprises 15 residues.

The genes are TRBV11-2 and TRBJ2-3; TRBD2 matches 9 bases. Germline-derived CDR1 and CDR2 are SGHAT and FQNNGV. V was pared by 3 bases and J by 4 bases, with 2 bases of the junction left unmatched. This CDR3 spans 14 amino acids. CDR3 nucleotide sequence: TGTGCCAGCAGCTTTAGCGGGAGCGCAGATACGCAGTATTTT. This codes for CASSFSGSADTQYF.

The chain has TRBV7-9 and TRBJ2-5; tentatively, D is TRBD2 (5 bases). The J call could be wrong; TRBJ2-7 is a better fit for the DNA end. The CDR3 sequence is 13 residues long. Germline V gives CDR1 SEHNR, CDR2 FQNEAQ (reference sequence). The CDR3 nucleotides read TGTGCCAGCAGCCCTAGGCGGGCCTACGAGCAGTACTTC. The encoded protein is CASSPRRAYEQYF.

The chain uses TRBV9 and TRBJ1-5; no reliable D call. The CDR3 loop spans 13 amino acids. Germline V CDR1 and CDR2: SGDLS, YYNGEE. V lost 4 bases and J 3 bases, leaving 8 bases between the germline ends. The CDR3 is CASSYEANQPQHF. The CDR3 coding sequence is TGTGCCAGCAGCTACGAGGCCAATCAGCCCCAGCATTTT.

The chain uses TRBV9 and TRBJ2-1; 10 bases fit TRBD1. Germline CDR1 is SGDLS and CDR2 is YYNGEE. This CDR3 comprises 16 residues. Unmatched junction bases numbered 12, after V lost 3 bases and J lost 9 bases. CDR3 coding DNA: TGTGCCAGCAGCGCCTGGGTTGGGACAGGGGTCAGTGAGCAGTTCTTC. Translating it yields CASSAWVGTGVSEQFF. The whole variable domain, remainder taken from reference TRBV9 and TRBJ2-1, is DSGVTQTPKHLITATGQRVTLRCSPRSGDLSVYWYQQSLDQGLQFLIQYYNGEERAKGNILERFSAQQFPDLHSELNLSSLELGDSALYFCASSAWVGTGVSEQFFGPGTRLTVL.

The chain combines TRBV13 with TRBJ1-1; the match to TRBD1 covers 7 bases. The CDR3 is 14 residues long. Germline values: CDR1 PRHDT, CDR2 FYEKMQ (reference sequence). V lost 1 base, J lost 2 bases, and 1 base stayed unmatched. In nucleotides, the CDR3 is TGTGCCAGCAGCTTAGACAGGGGCAACACTGAAGCTTTCTTT. Its protein is CASSLDRGNTEAFF.

This chain uses TRBV7-8 with TRBJ2-7; possibly TRBD2 for D (6 bases). V was shortened by 6 bases and J by 0 bases, with 9 bases between the two germline ends. Per the germline V gene, CDR1 is SGHVS and CDR2 is FQNEAQ. The CDR3 is made up of 13 amino acids. In nucleotides, the CDR3 is TGTGCCAGCAGGAGACTAGACTCCTACGAGCAGTACTTC. Amino acid sequence: CASRRLDSYEQYF.

This clone was found a few times. The V call is TRBV4-3, the J call TRBJ2-7; a weak D match, TRBD1 (6 bases). The germline V and J ends were trimmed by 4 bases and 1 base, with 14 bases remaining between them. The length of the CDR3 is 15 residues. The V gene's germline CDR1 is LGHNA and CDR2 YSLEER. The DNA of the CDR3 is TGCGCCAGCAGCCCATCACTGACAGGATCCTACGAGCAGTACTTC. Its protein product is CASSPSLTGSYEQYF.

The genes are TRBV28 and TRBJ2-7; maybe TRBD1 (5 bases). The germline CDR1 and CDR2 sequences are MDHEN and SYDVKM. There are 16 residues in the CDR3. V was pared by 3 bases and J by 2 bases, with 17 bases between. For the CDR3, the DNA is TGTGCCAGCAGTTTGAGGTATCTGACAGTCGCCTACGAGCAGTACTTC. Translating it yields CASSLRYLTVAYEQYF.

The chain carries TRBV2 and TRBJ1-1; D remains ambiguous. Trimming cost V 3 bases and J 8 bases, with 16 bases left between them. Germline assignment: CDR1 SNHLY and CDR2 FYNNEI. The CDR3 has 14 amino acids. CDR3 sequence (DNA): TGTGCCAGCAGTGATTTCGGGTCCCAATACGAAGCTTTCTTT. It codes for CASSDFGSQYEAFF.

The chain is built from TRBV6-5 and TRBJ2-7; 12 bases match TRBD1. V dropped 5 bases and J dropped 6; count of bases not matched to a gene: 8. The CDR3 is 15 residues long. Germline CDR1 and CDR2: MNHEY and SVGAGI. CDR3 loop: CASSLGTGGIGEQYF. As DNA, the CDR3 is TGTGCCAGCAGTCTGGGGACAGGGGGCATCGGCGAGCAGTACTTC.

The CDR3 sequence is CASSLRTGQGNEQYF. The CDR3 coding sequence is TGCGCCAGCAGCTTGCGAACAGGACAGGGTAACGAGCAGTACTTC. The chain joins TRBV5-1 to TRBJ2-7; 8 bases map to TRBD1. Germline values: CDR1 SGHRS, CDR2 YFSETQ. Germline trimming cut 1 base from V and 5 bases from J; bases unmatched to any gene: 8. There are 15 residues in the CDR3. Full variable domain (outside the CDR3, taken from reference TRBV5-1 and TRBJ2-7): KAGVTQTPRYLIKTRGQQVTLSCSPISGHRSVSWYQQTPGQGLQFLFEYFSETQRNKGNFPGRFSGRQFSNSRSEMNVSTLELGDSALYLCASSLRTGQGNEQYFGPGTRLTVT.

This rearrangement joins TRBV7-8 to TRBJ2-7, with 9 nucleotides matching TRBD1. The CDR3 is made up of 14 amino acids. V trimming: 5 bases; J trimming: 3 bases; junction bases outside the gene matches: 5. Germline-derived CDR1 and CDR2 are SGHVS and FQNEAQ. The CDR3, as DNA: TGTGCCAGCAGCCCACAGGACAGGGGCTACGAGCAGTACTTC. This gives the protein CASSPQDRGYEQYF.

This chain connects TRBV7-4 to TRBJ1-2; maybe TRBD1 (6 bases). Deletions cut 5 bases from V and 1 base from J, with 17 bases between. Looked up from germline, CDR1 is SGHVT and CDR2 is SQSDAQ. The CDR3 contains 16 residues. The CDR3 spells CASSHRQGKDNYGYTF. The CDR3 DNA is TGTGCCAGCAGCCATCGCCAGGGGAAAGATAACTATGGCTACACCTTC.

V is TRBV2 and J is TRBJ1-4; no clear D. This CDR3 has 20 amino acids. Trimming removed 2 bases from V and 0 bases from J, with 22 bases in between. Germline V gene data show CDR1 as SNHLY and CDR2 as FYNNEI. The CDR3 spells CASSEWPVGRQVATNEKLFF. The CDR3 DNA is TGTGCCAGCAGTGAATGGCCGGTAGGCAGACAAGTTGCAACTAATGAAAAACTGTTTTTT.

The chain joins TRBV4-2 to TRBJ1-1, with 7 bases fitting TRBD1. The germline gives CDR1 LGHNA, CDR2 YNFKEQ. Trimming took 4 bases from V and 7 from J; bases not matched to a gene: 9. The CDR3 runs to 14 residues. The DNA of the CDR3 is TGTGCCAGCAGCCGAGCGAACCGGGACAGTGAAGCTTTCTTT. It yields the protein CASSRANRDSEAFF.

The rearrangement uses TRBV2 and TRBJ2-3, with 9 nucleotides matching TRBD1. Per the germline V gene, CDR1 is SNHLY and CDR2 is FYNNEI. Trimming took 5 bases from V and 1 from J; bases not matched to a gene: 10. The CDR3 extends over 17 amino acids. The DNA for the CDR3 is TGTGCCAGCAGTTGGGACCGGGACAGGGTACGCACAGATACGCAGTATTTT. Residues: CASSWDRDRVRTDTQYF.

This clone was seen once. This sequence joins TRBV19 and TRBJ2-1, with TRBD2 matching 9 bases. Per the germline V gene, CDR1 is LNHDA and CDR2 is SQIVND (reference sequence). This CDR3 region has 14 residues. The V and J ends lost 8 bases and 7 bases, in that order; junction bases with no gene match: 9. The CDR3: CASRLAGGPNEQFF. Written as DNA, the CDR3 is TGTGCCAGTCGTCTTGCGGGGGGGCCGAATGAGCAGTTCTTC.

This clone has just a few counts. The chain is built from TRBV5-6 and TRBJ1-1; 8 positions match TRBD1. V gave up 3 bases and J gave up 0 bases; unmatched junction bases: 4. The V gene's germline CDR1 is SGHDT and CDR2 YYEEEE. This CDR3 comprises 15 residues. CDR3 region: CASSSRGRMNTEAFF. The CDR3 nucleotides are TGTGCCAGCAGCTCCAGGGGGCGTATGAACACTGAAGCTTTCTTT.

This clone has only one observation. The junction departs from the called germline gene at one end, perhaps through a read error. This chain uses TRBV27 with TRBJ2-7; D may be TRBD1 (5 bases). Germline values: CDR1 MNHEY, CDR2 SMNVEV (reference sequence). The CDR3 is made up of 13 amino acids. CDR3 coding DNA: TGTGCCAGCAGCTTATGGCAGGGCGACGAGCAGTGCTTC. Residues: CASSLWQGDEQCF.

The chain employs TRBV19 and TRBJ1-5, with D tentatively TRBD1 (6 bases). Germline lookup yields CDR1 LNHDA and CDR2 SQIVND (reference sequence). The length of the CDR3 is 15 residues. Between the trimmed V and J ends, which lost 4 bases and 0 bases, there was a span of 10 bases. This chain's CDR3 is CASSTGHLSNQPQHF. The CDR3 DNA reads TGTGCCAGTAGTACGGGACACCTTAGCAATCAGCCCCAGCATTTT.

This chain connects TRBV28 to TRBJ2-7, with D maybe TRBD1 (5 bases). Trimming stripped 2 bases from V and 3 bases from J, with 11 bases between. Germline CDR1 and CDR2: MDHEN and SYDVKM. The CDR3 contains 14 residues. CDR3 DNA: TGTGCCAGCAGTTTAATCGCAGGGAACTACGAGCAGTACTTC. Its protein is CASSLIAGNYEQYF.

This clone was found a few times. This chain links TRBV6-4 with TRBJ2-4; D possibly corresponds to TRBD1 (5 bases). The CDR3 covers 14 residues. Germline CDR1 reads MRHNA; CDR2 reads SNTAGT. The germline V and J ends were trimmed by 10 bases and 4 bases, with 17 bases remaining between them. CDR3 coding DNA: TGTGCCATTCAACCCAGTCAGGGAAAAAACATTCAGTACTTC. Its translation is CAIQPSQGKNIQYF.

This clone was seen only once. This chain joins TRBV29-1 and TRBJ2-3, with D possibly matching TRBD2 (6 bases). Trimming shortened V by 4 bases and J by 0 bases, and 11 bases separated the two germline ends. Germline values: CDR1 SQVTM, CDR2 ANQGSEA. The CDR3 is made up of 14 amino acids. CDR3 region: CSVGRETSTDTQYF. CDR3 nucleotide sequence: TGCAGCGTTGGGAGGGAAACTAGCACAGATACGCAGTATTTT.

The chain combines TRBV7-6 with TRBJ2-7, with 10 bases that match TRBD1. This CDR3 comprises 14 residues. V trimming: 4 bases; J trimming: 4 bases; junction bases outside the gene matches: 4. The germline CDR1 and CDR2 sequences are SGHVS and FNYEAQ. This chain's CDR3 is CASSSGTGVYEQYF. In nucleotides, the CDR3 is TGTGCCAGCAGCTCCGGGACAGGGGTTTACGAGCAGTACTTC.